Detailed here is one T cell receptor beta chain. The data were taken from a study of blood T cells in healthy people across ages. V gave up 1 base and J gave up 7 bases, with 14 bases separating them. The CDR3 spans 16 residues. A sample-barcoded 5' primer and a J-beta primer mix were used in a second PCR of roughly 6 to 11 cycles. TCRdb ran MiXCR on the 5' RACE reads and lists one entry per CDR3 protein. The profile covers about 1,500,000 distinct CDR3 sequences, with 42% appearing a single time and less than 8% taken by the ten largest. The sample taken for sequencing was blood. The chain combines TRBV12-3 or TRBV12-4 with TRBJ1-6; D gene unclear. The TCR comes from a young woman in good health. The CDR3 sequence is CASSLGQNPVNSPLHF. Written as DNA, the CDR3 is TGTGCCAGCAGTTTAGGGCAGAACCCGGTGAATTCACCCCTCCACTTT.